The 10 T cell receptor beta chains presented below share a single source sample, sequenced in a study of T cell changes during pregnancy in multiple sclerosis (dated by TCRdb to about 2019). Library preparation was by the immunoSEQ multiplex PCR assay. As stored in TCRdb, this immuneACCESS dataset retains in-frame rearrangements with V and J assigned. A fraction of the clones does not appear; measured against another copy, unresolved V genes explain less than half of the discrepancy, and the remainder lacks a known reason. The sample records around 92,000 clones, roughly 93% of which are singletons. The ten largest clones add up to 3.5% to 4.5% of the sample. Here the sequenced sample was peripheral blood, taken in the first trimester of pregnancy. These receptors were collected from a female donor with multiple sclerosis, enrolled in a pregnancy study.

The rearrangement uses TRBV6-1 and TRBJ1-5, with D tentatively TRBD1 (5 bases). The CDR3 sequence is 15 residues long. Trimming took 0 bases from V and 0 from J, leaving 6 bases between them. From germline, CDR1 is MNHNS and CDR2 SASEGT. The CDR3 bases are TGTGCCAGCAGTGAAGCCGGGGGTAGCAATCAGCCCCAGCATTTT. This translates into CASSEAGGSNQPQHF.

The chain combines TRBV7-8 with TRBJ1-5; D is perhaps TRBD1 (6 bases). Trimming removed 4 bases at V and 0 bases at J, with 13 bases between. Looked up from germline, CDR1 is SGHVS and CDR2 is FQNEAQ. The CDR3 totals 16 residues. DNA for the CDR3: TGTGCCAGCAGCTCCGAACAGGGATATAGCAATCAGCCCCAGCATTTT. Amino acid sequence: CASSSEQGYSNQPQHF.

This chain uses TRBV30 with TRBJ1-6; 8 positions agree with TRBD1. Germline values: CDR1 GTSNPN, CDR2 SVGIG (reference sequence). The CDR3 totals 15 residues. The junction had 6 bases not matched to a gene; V was cut back by 2 bases and J by 6 bases. As DNA, the CDR3 is TGTGCCTGGAGTCCAGGGGGCGTCGGTAATTCACCCCTCCACTTT. Translation gives CAWSPGGVGNSPLHF.

The chain uses TRBV7-3 and TRBJ2-3; TRBD2 matches at 10 bases. The V segment lost 5 bases and the J segment 3 bases; nucleotides outside the gene matches: 5. The length of the CDR3 is 15 residues. Germline V gives CDR1 SGHTA, CDR2 FQGTGA. Written as DNA, the CDR3 is TGTGCCAGCAGCCGGAGCGGGGGGGCGACAGATACGCAGTATTTT. Its translation: CASSRSGGATDTQYF.

This clone is a singleton in its sample. This chain uses TRBV11-2 with TRBJ2-3, with 7 nucleotides matching TRBD1. Trimming at V came to 1 base and at J to 7 bases, leaving 14 bases not matched to a gene. The CDR3 has 17 amino acids. Germline values: CDR1 SGHAT, CDR2 FQNNGV. CDR3 bases: TGTGCCAGCAGCTTAGCCGAGACAGGGCGGATGACAAATACGCAGTATTTT. It codes for CASSLAETGRMTNTQYF.

V and J are TRBV9 and TRBJ2-5; 10 nucleotides align to TRBD2. V was pared by 4 bases and J by 3 bases, with 3 bases of the junction left unmatched. The CDR3 runs 14 residues. CDR1 is SGDLS, CDR2 YYNGEE, per germline. The CDR3 here is CASSSTSGEETQYF. The CDR3 DNA reads as TGTGCCAGCAGCTCCACTAGCGGGGAAGAGACCCAGTACTTC.

This clone came up once. The gene calls are TRBV27 and TRBJ2-1, with 7 bases fitting TRBD2. V was pared by 8 bases and J by 0 bases, with 10 bases of the junction left unmatched. The CDR3 is made up of 16 amino acids. Per the germline V gene, CDR1 is MNHEY and CDR2 is SMNVEV (reference sequence). The CDR3 spells CASRSLGEGSYNEQFF. In DNA form, the CDR3 reads TGTGCCAGCCGCAGTCTTGGGGAGGGCTCCTACAATGAGCAGTTCTTC.

The gene calls are TRBV5-1 and TRBJ1-4; 7 positions match TRBD1. The V and J ends lost 0 bases and 6 bases, in that order; junction bases with no gene match: 5. Germline loops: CDR1 SGHRS, CDR2 YFSETQ. The CDR3 is 15 amino acids. CDR3 loop: CASSLAIGTDEKLFF. The CDR3, as DNA: TGCGCCAGCAGCTTGGCTATTGGGACAGATGAAAAACTGTTTTTT.

V gene TRBV30 combines with J gene TRBJ2-2; tentative D call: TRBD2 (6 bases). Germline CDR1 reads GTSNPN; CDR2 reads SVGIG (reference sequence). CDR3 length equals 15 residues. Trimming pared 3 bases from V and 0 bases from J, leaving 11 bases between. CDR3 protein: CAWSKGLTNTGELFF. CDR3 bases: TGTGCCTGGAGCAAGGGACTGACGAACACCGGGGAGCTGTTTTTT.

This rearrangement joins TRBV7-2 to TRBJ1-2, with 7 bases lining up with TRBD1. With V trimmed by 2 bases and J by 2 bases, 5 bases remained unmatched. The CDR3 runs to 15 residues. The germline gives CDR1 SGHTA, CDR2 FQGNSA. CDR3 DNA sequence: TGTGCCAGCAGCTTATCCTCGGGACAGAACTATGGCTACACCTTC. Protein product: CASSLSSGQNYGYTF.